What follows is one T cell receptor beta chain and its context. These data originate in a study of control samples from healthy donors and cancer patients. The germline V gene has CDR1 DFQATT and CDR2 SNEGSKA (reference sequence). The V end lost 1 base, the J end lost 5 bases, and 5 bases lay between the germline ends. The CDR3 runs 11 residues. The assay was immunoSEQ multiplex PCR, and TCRdb's table has in-frame clones only and misses some. The sample yields tens of thousands of clones, 90% to 95% seen once. This receptor was taken from a woman aged 45 to 65 in good health. Source material: blood. This chain connects TRBV20-1 to TRBJ1-1; D call uncertain. The CDR3 is CSARAGTEAFF. In DNA, the CDR3 is TGCAGTGCTAGAGCTGGAACTGAAGCTTTCTTT.